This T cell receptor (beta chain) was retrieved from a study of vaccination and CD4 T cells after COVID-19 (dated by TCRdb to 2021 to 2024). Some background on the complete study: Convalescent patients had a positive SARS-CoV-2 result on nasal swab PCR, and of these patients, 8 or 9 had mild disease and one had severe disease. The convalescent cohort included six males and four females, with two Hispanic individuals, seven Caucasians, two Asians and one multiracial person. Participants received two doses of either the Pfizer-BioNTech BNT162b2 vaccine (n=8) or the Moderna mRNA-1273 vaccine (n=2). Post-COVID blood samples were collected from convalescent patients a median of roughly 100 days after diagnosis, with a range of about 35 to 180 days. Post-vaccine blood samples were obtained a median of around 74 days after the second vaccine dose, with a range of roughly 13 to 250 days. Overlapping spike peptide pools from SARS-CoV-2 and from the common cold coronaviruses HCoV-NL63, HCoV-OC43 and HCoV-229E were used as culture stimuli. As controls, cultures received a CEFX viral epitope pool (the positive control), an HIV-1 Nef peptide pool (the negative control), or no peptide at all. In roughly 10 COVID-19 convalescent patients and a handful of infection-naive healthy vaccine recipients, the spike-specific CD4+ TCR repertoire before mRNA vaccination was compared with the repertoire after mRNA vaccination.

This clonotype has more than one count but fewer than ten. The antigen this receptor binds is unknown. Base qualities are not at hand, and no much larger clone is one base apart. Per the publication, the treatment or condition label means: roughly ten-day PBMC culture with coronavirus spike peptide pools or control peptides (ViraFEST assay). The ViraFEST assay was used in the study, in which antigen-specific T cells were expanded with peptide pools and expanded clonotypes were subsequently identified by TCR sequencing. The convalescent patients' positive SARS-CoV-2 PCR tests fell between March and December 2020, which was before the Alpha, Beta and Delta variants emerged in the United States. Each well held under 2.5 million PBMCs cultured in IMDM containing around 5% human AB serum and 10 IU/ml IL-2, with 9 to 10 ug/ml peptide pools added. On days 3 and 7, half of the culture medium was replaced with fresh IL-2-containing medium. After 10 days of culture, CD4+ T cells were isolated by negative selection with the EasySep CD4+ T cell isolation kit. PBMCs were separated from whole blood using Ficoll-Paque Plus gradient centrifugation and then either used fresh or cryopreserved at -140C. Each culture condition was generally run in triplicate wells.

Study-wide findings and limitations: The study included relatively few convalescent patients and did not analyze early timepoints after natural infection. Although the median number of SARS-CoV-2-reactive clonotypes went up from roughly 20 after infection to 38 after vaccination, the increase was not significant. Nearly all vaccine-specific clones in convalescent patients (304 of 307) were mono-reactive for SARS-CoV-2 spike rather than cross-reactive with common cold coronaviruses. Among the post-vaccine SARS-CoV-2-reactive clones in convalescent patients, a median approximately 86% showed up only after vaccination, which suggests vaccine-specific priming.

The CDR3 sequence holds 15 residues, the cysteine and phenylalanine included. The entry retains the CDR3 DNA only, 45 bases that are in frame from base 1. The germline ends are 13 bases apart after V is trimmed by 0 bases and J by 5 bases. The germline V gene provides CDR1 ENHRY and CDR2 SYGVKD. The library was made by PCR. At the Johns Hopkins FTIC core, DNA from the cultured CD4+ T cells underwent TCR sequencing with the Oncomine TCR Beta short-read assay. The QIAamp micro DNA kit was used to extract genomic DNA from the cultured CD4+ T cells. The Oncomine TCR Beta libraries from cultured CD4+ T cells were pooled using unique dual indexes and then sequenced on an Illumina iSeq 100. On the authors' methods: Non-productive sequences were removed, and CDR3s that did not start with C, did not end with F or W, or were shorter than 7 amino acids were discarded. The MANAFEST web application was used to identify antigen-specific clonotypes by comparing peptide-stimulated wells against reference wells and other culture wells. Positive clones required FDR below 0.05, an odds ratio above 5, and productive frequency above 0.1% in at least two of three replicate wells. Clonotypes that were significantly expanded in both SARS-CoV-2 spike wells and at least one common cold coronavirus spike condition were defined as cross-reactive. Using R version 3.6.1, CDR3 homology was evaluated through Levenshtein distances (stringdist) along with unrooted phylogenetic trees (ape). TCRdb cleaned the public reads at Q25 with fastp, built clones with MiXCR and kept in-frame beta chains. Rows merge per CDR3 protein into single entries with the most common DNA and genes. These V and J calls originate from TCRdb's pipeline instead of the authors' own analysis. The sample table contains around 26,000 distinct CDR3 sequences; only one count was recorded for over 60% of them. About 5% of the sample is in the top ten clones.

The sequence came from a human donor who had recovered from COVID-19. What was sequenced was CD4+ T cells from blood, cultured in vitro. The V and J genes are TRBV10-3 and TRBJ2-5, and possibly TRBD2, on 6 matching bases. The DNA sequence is TGTGCCATCAGTGAGTCCGCGGGACGGGTGGAGACCCAGTACTTC. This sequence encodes CAISESAGRVETQYF.